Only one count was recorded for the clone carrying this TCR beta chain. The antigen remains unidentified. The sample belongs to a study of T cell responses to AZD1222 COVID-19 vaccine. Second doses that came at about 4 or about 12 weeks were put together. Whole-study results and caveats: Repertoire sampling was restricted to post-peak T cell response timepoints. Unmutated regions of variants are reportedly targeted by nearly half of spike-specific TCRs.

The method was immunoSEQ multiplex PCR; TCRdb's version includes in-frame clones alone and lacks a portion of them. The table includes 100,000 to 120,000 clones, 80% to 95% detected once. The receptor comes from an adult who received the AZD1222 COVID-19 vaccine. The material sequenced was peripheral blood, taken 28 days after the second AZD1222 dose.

CDR3 region: CAISEVLSSNEQFF. In DNA, the CDR3 is TGTGCCATCAGTGAGGTCCTGAGTTCCAATGAGCAGTTCTTC. The chain joins TRBV10-3 to TRBJ2-1; D is undetermined. V was shortened by 2 bases and J by 6 bases, with 11 bases between the two germline ends. CDR3 size: 14 residues. The germline V gene encodes CDR1 ENHRY and CDR2 SYGVKD.